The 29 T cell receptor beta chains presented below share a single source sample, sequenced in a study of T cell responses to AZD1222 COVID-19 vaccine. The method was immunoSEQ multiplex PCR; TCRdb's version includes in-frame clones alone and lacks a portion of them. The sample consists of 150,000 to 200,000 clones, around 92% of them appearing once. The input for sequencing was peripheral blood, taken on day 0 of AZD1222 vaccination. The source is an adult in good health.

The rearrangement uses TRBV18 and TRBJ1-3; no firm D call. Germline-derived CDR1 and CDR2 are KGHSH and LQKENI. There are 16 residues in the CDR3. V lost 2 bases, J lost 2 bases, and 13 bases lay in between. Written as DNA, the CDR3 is TGTGCCAGCTCACCAACGAGGGTGAGTACTGGAAACACCATATATTTT. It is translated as CASSPTRVSTGNTIYF.

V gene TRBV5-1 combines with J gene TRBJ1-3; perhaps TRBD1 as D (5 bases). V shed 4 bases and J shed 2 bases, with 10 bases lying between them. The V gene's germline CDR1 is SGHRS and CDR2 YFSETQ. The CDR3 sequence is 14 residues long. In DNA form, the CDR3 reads TGCGCCAGCAGCGAGGGGCCAACTGGAAACACCATATATTTT. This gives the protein CASSEGPTGNTIYF.

The CDR3 nucleotides read TGTGCCAGTAGTATCGGGGATGCGGTTCTTCAGCCCCAGCATTTT. Protein sequence: CASSIGDAVLQPQHF. The chain is built from TRBV19 and TRBJ1-5; D unresolved. The V end lost 3 bases, the J end lost 6 bases, and 15 bases lay between the germline ends. The CDR3 is 15 amino acids. From germline, CDR1 is LNHDA and CDR2 SQIVND (reference sequence).

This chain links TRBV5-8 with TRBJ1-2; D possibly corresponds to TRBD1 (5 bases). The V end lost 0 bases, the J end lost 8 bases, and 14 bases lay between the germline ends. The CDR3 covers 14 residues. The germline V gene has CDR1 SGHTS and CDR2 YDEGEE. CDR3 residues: CASSLDVGAGGYTF. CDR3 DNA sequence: TGTGCCAGCAGCTTGGACGTTGGGGCTGGGGGCTACACCTTC.

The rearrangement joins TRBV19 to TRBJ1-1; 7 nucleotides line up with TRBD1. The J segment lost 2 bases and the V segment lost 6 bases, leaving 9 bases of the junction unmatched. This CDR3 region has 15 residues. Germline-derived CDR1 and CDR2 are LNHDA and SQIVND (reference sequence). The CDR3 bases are TGTGCCAGTAGCCTGGCGGGGACAGCTAACACTGAAGCTTTCTTT. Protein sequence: CASSLAGTANTEAFF.

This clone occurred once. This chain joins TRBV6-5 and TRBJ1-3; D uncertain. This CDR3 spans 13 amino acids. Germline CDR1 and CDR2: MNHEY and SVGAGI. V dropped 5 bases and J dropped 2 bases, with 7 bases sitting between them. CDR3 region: CASSPNAGNTIYF. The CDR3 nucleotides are TGTGCCAGCAGTCCCAACGCTGGAAACACCATATATTTT.

The chain's CDR3 is CASSPQGQGDNGYTF. The CDR3 bases are TGTGCCAGCTCACCCCAGGGACAGGGAGACAATGGCTACACCTTC. This chain joins TRBV18 and TRBJ1-2, with 9 bases that match TRBD1. This CDR3 has 15 amino acids. The V segment lost 3 bases and the J segment 6 bases; nucleotides outside the gene matches: 8. Germline loops: CDR1 KGHSH, CDR2 LQKENI.

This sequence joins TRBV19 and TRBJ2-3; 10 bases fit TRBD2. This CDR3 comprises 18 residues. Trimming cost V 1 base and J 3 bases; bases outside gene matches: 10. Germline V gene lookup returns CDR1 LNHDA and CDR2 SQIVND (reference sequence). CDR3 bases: TGTGCCAGTAGTATAGTGGGTCTAGCGGGAGTAGGGACAGATACGCAGTATTTT. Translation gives CASSIVGLAGVGTDTQYF. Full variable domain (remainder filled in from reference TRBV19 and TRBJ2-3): DGGITQSPKYLFRKEGQNVTLSCEQNLNHDAMYWYRQDPGQGLRLIYYSQIVNDFQKGDIAEGYSVSREKKESFPLTVTSAQKNPTAFYLCASSIVGLAGVGTDTQYFGPGTRLTVL.

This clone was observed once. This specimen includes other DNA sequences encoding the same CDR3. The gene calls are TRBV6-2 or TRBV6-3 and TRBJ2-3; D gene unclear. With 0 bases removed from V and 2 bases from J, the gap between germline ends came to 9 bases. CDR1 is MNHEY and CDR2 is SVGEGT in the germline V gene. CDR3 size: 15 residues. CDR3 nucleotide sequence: TGTGCCAGCAGTTACTCCGGGCTCGCCACAGATACGCAGTATTTT. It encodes CASSYSGLATDTQYF.

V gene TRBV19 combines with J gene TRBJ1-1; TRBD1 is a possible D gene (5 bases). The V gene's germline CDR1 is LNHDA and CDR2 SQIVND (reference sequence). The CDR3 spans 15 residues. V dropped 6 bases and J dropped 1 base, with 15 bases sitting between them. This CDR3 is CASRGQGMRNTEAFF. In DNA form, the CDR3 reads TGTGCCAGTAGGGGGCAGGGAATGAGGAACACTGAAGCTTTCTTT.

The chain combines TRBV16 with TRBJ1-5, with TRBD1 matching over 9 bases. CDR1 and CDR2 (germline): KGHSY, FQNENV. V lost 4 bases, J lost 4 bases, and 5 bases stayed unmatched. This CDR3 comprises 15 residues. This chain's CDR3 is CASSLRTGANQPQHF. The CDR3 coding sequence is TGTGCCAGCAGCCTGAGGACAGGGGCGAATCAGCCCCAGCATTTT. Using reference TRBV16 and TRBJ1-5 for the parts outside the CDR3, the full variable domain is GEEVAQTPKHLVRGEGQKAKLYCAPIKGHSYVFWYQQVLKNEFKFLISFQNENVFDETGMPKERFSAKCLPNSPCSLEIQATKLEDSAVYFCASSLRTGANQPQHFGDGTRLSIL.

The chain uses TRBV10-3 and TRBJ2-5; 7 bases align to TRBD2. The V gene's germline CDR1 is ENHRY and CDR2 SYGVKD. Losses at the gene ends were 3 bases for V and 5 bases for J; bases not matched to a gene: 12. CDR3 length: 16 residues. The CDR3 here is CAISDGGGPWGETQYF. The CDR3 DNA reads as TGTGCCATCAGTGACGGGGGAGGGCCCTGGGGGGAGACCCAGTACTTC.

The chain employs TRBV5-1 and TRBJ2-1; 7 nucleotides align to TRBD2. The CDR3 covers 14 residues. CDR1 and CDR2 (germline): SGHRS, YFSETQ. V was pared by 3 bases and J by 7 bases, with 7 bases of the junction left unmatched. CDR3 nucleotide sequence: TGCGCCAGCAGCTGGGGAGGGCCGTATAATGAGCAGTTCTTC. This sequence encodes CASSWGGPYNEQFF.

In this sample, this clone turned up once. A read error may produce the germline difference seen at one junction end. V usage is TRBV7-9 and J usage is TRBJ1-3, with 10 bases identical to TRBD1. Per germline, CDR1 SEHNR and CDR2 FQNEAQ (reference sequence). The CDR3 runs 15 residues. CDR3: CASSLPRGQGPLSDF. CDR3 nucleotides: TGTGCCAGCAGCCTGCCGAGGGGACAGGGGCCCCTCTCCGATTTT.

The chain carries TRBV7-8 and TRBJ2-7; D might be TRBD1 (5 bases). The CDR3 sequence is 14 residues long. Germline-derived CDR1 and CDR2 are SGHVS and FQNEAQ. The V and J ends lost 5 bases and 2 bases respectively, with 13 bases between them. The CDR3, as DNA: TGTGCCAGCAGCGAAAACACAGGACCCTACGAGCAGTACTTC. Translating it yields CASSENTGPYEQYF.

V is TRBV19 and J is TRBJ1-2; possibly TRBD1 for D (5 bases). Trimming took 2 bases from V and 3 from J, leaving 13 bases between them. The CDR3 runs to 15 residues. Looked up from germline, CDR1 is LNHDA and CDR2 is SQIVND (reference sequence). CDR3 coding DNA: TGTGCCAGTAGTATATCCGGGGACTGGGACTATGGCTACACCTTC. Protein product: CASSISGDWDYGYTF.

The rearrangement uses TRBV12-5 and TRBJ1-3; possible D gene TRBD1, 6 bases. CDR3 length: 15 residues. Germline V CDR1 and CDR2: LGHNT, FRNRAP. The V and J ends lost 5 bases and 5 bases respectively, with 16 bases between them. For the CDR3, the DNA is TGTGCTAGTGGTATCCCTGGGACATCTCGAAACACCATATATTTT. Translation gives CASGIPGTSRNTIYF.

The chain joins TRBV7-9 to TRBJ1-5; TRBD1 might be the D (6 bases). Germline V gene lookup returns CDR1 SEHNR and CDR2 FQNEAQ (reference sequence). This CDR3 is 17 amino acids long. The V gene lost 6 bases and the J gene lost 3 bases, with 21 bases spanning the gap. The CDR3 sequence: CASSSIGGSPHNQPQHF. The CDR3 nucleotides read TGTGCCAGCAGTTCCATAGGGGGGTCCCCCCACAATCAGCCCCAGCATTTT.

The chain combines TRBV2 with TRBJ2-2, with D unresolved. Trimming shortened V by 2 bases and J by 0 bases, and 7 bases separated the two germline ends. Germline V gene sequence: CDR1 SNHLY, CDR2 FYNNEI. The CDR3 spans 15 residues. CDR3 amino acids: CASSERQTNTGELFF. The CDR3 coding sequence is TGTGCCAGCAGTGAACGTCAGACGAACACCGGGGAGCTGTTTTTT.

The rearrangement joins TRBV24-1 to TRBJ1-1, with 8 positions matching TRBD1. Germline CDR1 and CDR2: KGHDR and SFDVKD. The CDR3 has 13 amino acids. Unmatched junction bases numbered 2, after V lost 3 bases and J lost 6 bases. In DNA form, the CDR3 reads TGTGCCACCAGTGATCCACAGGGGGCTGAAGCTTTCTTT. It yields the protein CATSDPQGAEAFF.

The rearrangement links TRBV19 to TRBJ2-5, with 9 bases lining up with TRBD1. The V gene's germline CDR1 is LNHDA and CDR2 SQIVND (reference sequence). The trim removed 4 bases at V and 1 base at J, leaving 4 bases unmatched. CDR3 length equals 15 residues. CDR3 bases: TGTGCCAGTAGTAACGGGGACAGGGCCCAAGAGACCCAGTACTTC. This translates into CASSNGDRAQETQYF.

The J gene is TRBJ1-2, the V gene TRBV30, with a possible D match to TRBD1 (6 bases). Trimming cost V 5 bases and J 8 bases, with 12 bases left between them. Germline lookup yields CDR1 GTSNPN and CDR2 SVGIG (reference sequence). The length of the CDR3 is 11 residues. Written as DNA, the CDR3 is TGTGCCTGGGAAGGGGGTAGAGGCTACACCTTC. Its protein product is CAWEGGRGYTF. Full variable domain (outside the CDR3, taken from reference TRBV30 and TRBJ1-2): SQTIHQWPATLVQPVGSPLSLECTVEGTSNPNLYWYRQAAGRGLQLLFYSVGIGQISSEVPQNLSASRPQDRQFILSSKKLLLSDSGFYLCAWEGGRGYTFGSGTRLTVV.

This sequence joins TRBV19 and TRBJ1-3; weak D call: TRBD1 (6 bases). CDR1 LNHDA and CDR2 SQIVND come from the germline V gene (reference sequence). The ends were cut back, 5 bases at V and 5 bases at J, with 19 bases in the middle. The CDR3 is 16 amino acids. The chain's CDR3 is CASSARQADARNTIYF. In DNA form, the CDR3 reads TGTGCCAGTAGTGCCCGACAGGCAGACGCTAGAAACACCATATATTTT.

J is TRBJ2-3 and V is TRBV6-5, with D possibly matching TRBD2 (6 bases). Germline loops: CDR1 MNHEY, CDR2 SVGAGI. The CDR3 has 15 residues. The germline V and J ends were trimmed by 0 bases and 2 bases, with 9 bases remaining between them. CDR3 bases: TGTGCCAGCAGTTACTCCCGGGGGACCACAGATACGCAGTATTTT. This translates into CASSYSRGTTDTQYF.

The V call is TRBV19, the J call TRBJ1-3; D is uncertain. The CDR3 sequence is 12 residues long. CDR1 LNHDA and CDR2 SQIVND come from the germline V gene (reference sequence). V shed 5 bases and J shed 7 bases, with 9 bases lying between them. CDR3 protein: CASSVQSNTIYF. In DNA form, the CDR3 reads TGTGCCAGTAGTGTCCAATCTAACACCATATATTTT.

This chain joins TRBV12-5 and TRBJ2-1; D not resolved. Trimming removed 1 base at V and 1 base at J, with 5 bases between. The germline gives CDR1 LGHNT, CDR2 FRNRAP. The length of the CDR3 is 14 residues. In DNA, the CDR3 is TGTGCTAGTGGTTTGGGGGGATCCTACAATGAGCAGTTCTTC. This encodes CASGLGGSYNEQFF.

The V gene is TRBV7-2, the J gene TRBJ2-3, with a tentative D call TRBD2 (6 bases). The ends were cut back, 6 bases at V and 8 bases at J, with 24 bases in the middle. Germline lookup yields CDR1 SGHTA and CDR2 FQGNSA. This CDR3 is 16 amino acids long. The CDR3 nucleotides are TGTGCCAGCAGTCGGACGCCGGGACTCGCCGGGGGTACGCAGTATTTT. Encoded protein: CASSRTPGLAGGTQYF.

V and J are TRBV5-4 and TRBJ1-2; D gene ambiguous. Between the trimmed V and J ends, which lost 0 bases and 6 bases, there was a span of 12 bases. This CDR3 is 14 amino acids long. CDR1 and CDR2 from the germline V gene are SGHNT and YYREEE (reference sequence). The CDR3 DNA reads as TGTGCCAGCAGCTTGGATCGGGAAGGGAATGGCTACACCTTC. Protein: CASSLDREGNGYTF.

CDR3 sequence (DNA): TGTGCCAGCAGTAGACAGGGGGGAGGCACAGATACGCAGTATTTT. Translating it yields CASSRQGGGTDTQYF. The chain recombines TRBV7-6 with TRBJ2-3; 9 bases agree with TRBD1. CDR3 length: 15 residues. CDR1 SGHVS and CDR2 FNYEAQ come from the germline V gene. V trimming: 6 bases; J trimming: 1 base; junction bases outside the gene matches: 5.